This T cell receptor beta chain appears in the sequencing data of a study of CD8+ T cells in alopecia areata. Treatment noted: oral pan-JAK inhibitor, 5-10 mg twice daily. cDNA serving as the sequencing template came from extracted, reverse transcribed RNA. The method was immunoSEQ multiplex PCR; TCRdb's version includes in-frame clones alone and lacks a portion of them. The table records about 270,000 clones, around three fifths of them present only once. The CDR3 has 16 residues. J lost 5 bases, V lost 4 bases, and 6 bases had no gene match. Germline CDR1 SGHTA, CDR2 FQGNSA. The V gene is TRBV7-2, the J gene TRBJ2-5; TRBD2 matches 14 bases. Sample: CD4+ T cells sorted from blood, taken around week 52, from a patient treated with tofacitinib. The origin of this receptor is a human donor with alopecia areata. The CDR3 region has the DNA TGTGCCAGCAGCTCCCGGACTAGCGGGGGGCGGGAGACCCAGTACTTC. It specifies CASSSRTSGGRETQYF.